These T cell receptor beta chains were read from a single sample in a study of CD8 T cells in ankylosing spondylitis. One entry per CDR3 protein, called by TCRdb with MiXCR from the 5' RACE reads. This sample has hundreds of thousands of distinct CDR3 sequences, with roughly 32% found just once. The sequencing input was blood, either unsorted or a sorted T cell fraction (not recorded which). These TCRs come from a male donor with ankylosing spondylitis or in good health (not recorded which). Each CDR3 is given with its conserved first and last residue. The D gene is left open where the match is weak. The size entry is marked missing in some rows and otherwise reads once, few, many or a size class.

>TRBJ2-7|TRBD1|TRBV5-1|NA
TGCGCCAGCAGCACCCAACAGGGGGTGGGCTACGAGCAGTACTTC
CASSTQQGVGYEQYF
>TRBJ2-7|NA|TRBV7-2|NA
TGTGCCAGCAGCTCCTCCGGGACTGGCTACGAGCAGTACTTC
CASSSSGTGYEQYF
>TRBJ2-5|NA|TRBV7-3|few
TGTGCCAGCAGCTCAGGACAGCAAGAGACCCAGTACTTC
CASSSGQQETQYF
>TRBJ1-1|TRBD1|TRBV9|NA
TGTGCCAGCAGCGTATCGGGGCAGGGGGGGACTGAAGCTTTCTTT
CASSVSGQGGTEAFF
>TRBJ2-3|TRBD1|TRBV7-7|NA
TGTGCTAGCAGCTTAGGTGGGACAGGAAACACAGATACGCAGTATTTT
CASSLGGTGNTDTQYF
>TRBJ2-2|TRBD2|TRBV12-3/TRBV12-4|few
TGTGCCACCCGAGAGGGACTAGCGGGGTCCGGGGAGCTGTTTTTT
CATREGLAGSGELFF
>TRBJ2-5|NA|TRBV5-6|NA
TGTGCCAGCAGCAAAGGATGGGAGACCCAGTACTTC
CASSKGWETQYF
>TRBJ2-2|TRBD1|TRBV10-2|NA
TGCGCCAGCAGGACAGGGGGGACGAACACCGGGGAGCTGTTTTTT
CASRTGGTNTGELFF
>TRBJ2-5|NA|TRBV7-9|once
TGTGCCAGCAGCTTAGGTTACGGGGGCCAAGAGACCCAGTACTTC
CASSLGYGGQETQYF
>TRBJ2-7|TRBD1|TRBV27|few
TGTGCCAGCACCAGGGGACAGGGTTACGAGCAGTACTTC
CASTRGQGYEQYF
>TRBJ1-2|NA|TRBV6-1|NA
TGTGCCAGCAGTGAAATCGGAGGGGACTATGGCTACACCTTC
CASSEIGGDYGYTF
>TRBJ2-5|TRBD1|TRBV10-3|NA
TGTGCCATCAGGCCGGGACAGGCTGACCAAGAGACCCAGTACTTC
CAIRPGQADQETQYF
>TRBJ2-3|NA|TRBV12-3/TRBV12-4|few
TGTGCCAGCGGTAGGAGCACAGATACGCAGTATTTT
CASGRSTDTQYF
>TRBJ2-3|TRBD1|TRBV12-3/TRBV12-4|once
TGTGCCAGCAGTTGGGGACAGGACGACACAGATACGCAGTATTTT
CASSWGQDDTDTQYF
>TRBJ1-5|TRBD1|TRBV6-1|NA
TGTGCCAGCAGCCCAGGGGGTAAACAGCCCCAGCATTTT
CASSPGGKQPQHF
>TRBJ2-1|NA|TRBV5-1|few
TGCGCCAGCAGGAGGATTAGCGGAGTTGACAATGAGCAGTTCTTC
CASRRISGVDNEQFF
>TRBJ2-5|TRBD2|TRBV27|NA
TGTGCCAGCAGCCCGTTTGCTAGCGGGGGGGAGTTGTACTTC
CASSPFASGGELYF
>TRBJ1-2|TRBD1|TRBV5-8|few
TGTGCCAGCAGCTTGTACCGGACAGGGGGCAACTATGGCTACACCTTC
CASSLYRTGGNYGYTF
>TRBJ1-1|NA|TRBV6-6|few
TGTGCCAGCAGTTGGGCCCCGAACACTGAAGCTTTCTTT
CASSWAPNTEAFF
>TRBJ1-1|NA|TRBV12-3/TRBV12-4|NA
TGTGCCAGCAGATCTACAGGAGGGAACACTGAAGCTTTCTTT
CASRSTGGNTEAFF
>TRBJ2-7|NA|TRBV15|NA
TGTGCCACCAGCATGGACAGTTCCGAGCAGTACTTC
CATSMDSSEQYF
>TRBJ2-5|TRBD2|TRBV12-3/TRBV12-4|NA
TGTGCCAGCAGCTGGGGACTAGCGAGGGAGACCCAGTACTTC
CASSWGLARETQYF
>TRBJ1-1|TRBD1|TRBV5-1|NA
TGCGCCAGCAGCTTACCGACAGGGCCTAACACTGAAGCTTTCTTT
CASSLPTGPNTEAFF
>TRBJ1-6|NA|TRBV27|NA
TGTGCCAGCAGTCCGCCGGGGGGGAGCTCACCCCTCCACTTT
CASSPPGGSSPLHF
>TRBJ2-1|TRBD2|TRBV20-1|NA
TGCAGTGCCCCGAGCGGGGGCGGCTACAATGAGCAGTTCTTC
CSAPSGGGYNEQFF
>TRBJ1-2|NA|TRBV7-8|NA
TGTGCCAGCAGCTTAAGAAGGGTCGGCCCTGTTACCTATGGCTACACCTTC
CASSLRRVGPVTYGYTF
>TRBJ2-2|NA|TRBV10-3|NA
TGTGCCATCAGGATAGACACTCCGAACACCGGGGAGCTGTTTTTT
CAIRIDTPNTGELFF
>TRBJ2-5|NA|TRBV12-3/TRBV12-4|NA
TGTGCCAGCAGTGGGGAAGAAGAGACCCAGTACTTC
CASSGEEETQYF
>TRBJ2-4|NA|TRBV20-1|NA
TGCAGTGCCCCCCGTCTGGGGGCCAAAAACATTCAGTACTTC
CSAPRLGAKNIQYF
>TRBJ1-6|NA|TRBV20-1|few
TGCAGTGCTCTAACAACAGGCTATAATTCACCCCTCCACTTT
CSALTTGYNSPLHF
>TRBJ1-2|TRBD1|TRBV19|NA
TGTGCCAGTAGCAACGACAGGGAGGATGGCTACACCTTC
CASSNDREDGYTF
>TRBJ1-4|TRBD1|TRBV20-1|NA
TGCAGTGCTAGAGTAACAGGGGGAAGGCAGGAAAAACTGTTTTTT
CSARVTGGRQEKLFF
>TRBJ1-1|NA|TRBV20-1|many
TGCAGTACCTCAAGGCCACTCACGAATGAAGCTTTCTTT
CSTSRPLTNEAFF
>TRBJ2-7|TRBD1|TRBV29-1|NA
TGCAGCGTTCTGGGACAGCAGATCTACGAGCAGTACTTC
CSVLGQQIYEQYF
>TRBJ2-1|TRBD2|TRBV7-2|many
TGTGCCAGCAGCTTACTAGCGGGGGGCTACAATGAGCAGTTCTTC
CASSLLAGGYNEQFF
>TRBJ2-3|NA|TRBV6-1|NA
TGTGCCAGCAGCCCACAGAGTAGCACAGATACGCAGTATTTT
CASSPQSSTDTQYF
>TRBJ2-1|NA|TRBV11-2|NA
TGTGCCAGCAGCTTGGCGATATTCTCCTACAATGAGCAGTTCTTC
CASSLAIFSYNEQFF
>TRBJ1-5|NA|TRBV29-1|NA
TGCAGCGTTGCCGGACAGTCGAATCAGCCCCAGCATTTT
CSVAGQSNQPQHF
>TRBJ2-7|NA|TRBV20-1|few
TGCAGTGCTAGATATCAGGGTTACGAGCAGTACTTC
CSARYQGYEQYF
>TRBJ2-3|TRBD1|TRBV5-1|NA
TGCGCCAGCAGCCCCCCCCGGCAGGGGGGCACAGATACGCAGTATTTT
CASSPPRQGGTDTQYF
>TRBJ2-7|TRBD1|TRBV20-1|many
TGCAGTGCTATTTGGACAGGGAGCTACGAGCAGTACTTC
CSAIWTGSYEQYF
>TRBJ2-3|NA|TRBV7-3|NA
TGTGCCAGCAGCTTATCCCGTCTCGATACGCAGTATTTT
CASSLSRLDTQYF
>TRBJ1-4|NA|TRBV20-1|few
TGCAGTGCCCCGGGGACTCTCAGTGAAAAACTGTTTTTT
CSAPGTLSEKLFF
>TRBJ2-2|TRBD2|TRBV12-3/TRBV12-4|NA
TGTGCCAGCACCCTCGGGGGGGTCGGGGAGCTGTTTTTT
CASTLGGVGELFF
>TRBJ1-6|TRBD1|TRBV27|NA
TGTGCCAGCAGCAGGGACAGGGGGTTCGGGAGCTCCTATAATTCACCCCTCCACTTT
CASSRDRGFGSSYNSPLHF
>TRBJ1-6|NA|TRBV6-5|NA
TGTGCCAGCAGTTACTCGACGGGGGCGGCCCGCTATAATTCACCCCTCCACTTT
CASSYSTGAARYNSPLHF
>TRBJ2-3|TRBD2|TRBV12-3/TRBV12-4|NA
TGTGCCAGCAGTACAGGACTAGCCGTCTTTTCCACAGATACGCAGTATTTT
CASSTGLAVFSTDTQYF
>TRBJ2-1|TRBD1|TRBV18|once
TGTGCCAGCTCCCGGGACAGGGCGATCTACAATGAGCAGTTCTTC
CASSRDRAIYNEQFF
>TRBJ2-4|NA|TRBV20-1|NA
TGCAGTGCTAGAGTTGTACTAGTCGTAGGCATTCAGTACTTC
CSARVVLVVGIQYF